The 2 T cell receptor beta chains in this list originate from one sample, sequenced in a study of CD8 T cells in ankylosing spondylitis. TCRdb re-called the 5' RACE reads through MiXCR, storing one row per CDR3 protein. The table lists approximately 130,000 distinct CDR3 sequences, over 7% of them singletons, with 2.5% to 3.5% in the top ten. The source material was blood, either unsorted or a sorted T cell fraction (not recorded which). Receptor source: a male donor with ankylosing spondylitis or in good health (not recorded which).

V gene TRBV7-2 combines with J gene TRBJ2-7; possible D gene TRBD1, 6 bases. CDR1 SGHTA and CDR2 FQGNSA come from the germline V gene. The CDR3 runs 15 residues. V dropped 7 bases and J dropped 1 base, with 17 bases sitting between them. The CDR3 nucleotides are TGTGCCAGCATCTTCAAGGGGGAAGTATCCTACGAGCAGTACTTC. Protein product: CASIFKGEVSYEQYF.

In this sample, this clonotype turned up many times. The chain is built from TRBV4-3 and TRBJ1-4; 7 bases are shared with TRBD1. Germline V lookup: CDR1 LGHNA, CDR2 YSLEER. Trimming took 3 bases from V and 1 from J; bases not matched to a gene: 8. There are 17 residues in the CDR3. The CDR3 DNA follows: TGCGCCAGCAGCCAGGAGACAGGGCTTGTAACTAATGAAAAACTGTTTTTT. Encoded protein: CASSQETGLVTNEKLFF.